One sample yielded the 22 T cell receptor beta chains listed below, sequenced in a study of Ad26.COV2.S vaccination and SARS-CoV-2 variants (dated by TCRdb to about 2021). The method was the immunoSEQ multiplex PCR assay. TCRdb holds this immuneACCESS table with in-frame rearrangements only. Some clones are missing; in checked studies, unresolved V genes explain under half, and the rest has no known cause. The sample table records approximately 300,000 clones; about 82% of these occur just once. The leading ten clones occupy around 1.9% of the sample. What the treatment or condition label conveys for this sample: roughly 20 received Ad26.COV2.S at low or high dose, single or two shots; 5 received placebo; per-sample allocation not given. Repertoires of vaccine and placebo recipients were sequenced from samples taken on day 63 after the first injection. The material sequenced was peripheral blood, taken in a trial of Ad26.COV2.S vaccine versus placebo. Source of these receptors: a person aged 18-60 years who received the Ad26.COV2.S COVID-19 vaccine or a placebo.

V is TRBV4-2 and J is TRBJ2-7; D could derive from TRBD1 or TRBD2 (7 bases each). The CDR3 runs 15 residues. The germline V gene has CDR1 LGHNA and CDR2 YNFKEQ. V shed 5 bases and J shed 5 bases, with 19 bases lying between them. CDR3: CASSAGQGGPNEQYF. The CDR3 nucleotides are TGTGCCAGCAGCGCGGGGCAGGGGGGGCCAAACGAGCAGTACTTC.

V is TRBV2 and J is TRBJ1-5; weak D call: TRBD1 (5 bases). Germline V gene sequence: CDR1 SNHLY, CDR2 FYNNEI. This CDR3 contains 16 residues. Trimming left V 3 bases short and J 5 bases short, with 17 bases between. CDR3 residues: CASSESRGWGDQPQHF. CDR3 sequence (DNA): TGTGCCAGCAGTGAGTCTCGGGGCTGGGGGGATCAGCCCCAGCATTTT.

Here the CDR3 DNA reads TGCGCCAGCAGGAACACCGGGGAGCTGTTTTTT. It is translated as CASRNTGELFF. The J gene is TRBJ2-2, the V gene TRBV10-2, with no clear D. The CDR3 is made up of 11 amino acids. Trimming stripped 6 bases from V and 1 base from J, with 0 bases between. CDR1 WSHSY and CDR2 SAAADI come from the germline V gene.

V and J are TRBV3-1 (or the pseudogene TRBV3-2) and TRBJ2-5; weak D call: TRBD2 (6 bases). The V end was cut by 0 bases, the J end by 7 bases, with 12 bases between. The V gene's germline CDR1 is LGHDT and CDR2 YNNKEL (reference sequence). This CDR3 is 14 amino acids long. The CDR3 DNA sequence: TGTGCCAGCAGCCAAGAGTGGGGGGTGGGGACCCAGTACTTC. This gives the protein CASSQEWGVGTQYF.

V and J are TRBV5-4 and TRBJ2-3, with 8 bases aligning to TRBD1. Germline V CDR1 and CDR2: SGHNT, YYREEE (reference sequence). CDR3 length: 14 residues. V dropped 0 bases and J dropped 3; count of bases not matched to a gene: 0. DNA of the CDR3: TGTGCCAGCAGCTTGGGGGACAGGACAGATACGCAGTATTTT. Translation gives CASSLGDRTDTQYF. The complete variable domain, with remaining parts taken from reference TRBV5-4 and TRBJ2-3, reads ETGVTQSPTHLIKTRGQQVTLRCSSQSGHNTVSWYQQALGQGPQFIFQYYREEENGRGNFPPRFSGLQFPNYSSELNVNALELDDSALYLCASSLGDRTDTQYFGPGTRLTVL.

Only a few counts were recorded for this clone. The genes are TRBV6-2 or TRBV6-3 and TRBJ1-5; the D is unclear. The CDR3 is 15 amino acids. V lost 2 bases and J 4 bases, leaving 12 bases between the germline ends. Germline V lookup: CDR1 MNHEY, CDR2 SVGEGT. CDR3 amino acids: CASSYRRTENQPQHF. The CDR3 DNA is TGTGCCAGCAGTTACAGAAGAACGGAAAATCAGCCCCAGCATTTT.

The V gene is TRBV11-2, the J gene TRBJ2-3; D is undetermined. The CDR3 totals 16 residues. V lost 0 bases and J lost 2, with 12 bases in between. CDR1 SGHAT and CDR2 FQNNGV come from the germline V gene. The CDR3 loop is CASSLDPGSITDTQYF. The CDR3 nucleotides are TGTGCCAGCAGCTTAGATCCCGGCTCCATCACAGATACGCAGTATTTT.

The V gene is TRBV18, the J gene TRBJ2-7, with no clear D. Germline V gene sequence: CDR1 KGHSH, CDR2 LQKENI. The CDR3 sequence is 10 residues long. Deletions cut 3 bases from V and 6 bases from J, with 3 bases between. The CDR3 protein is CASSPGEQYF. The CDR3 region has the DNA TGTGCCAGCTCACCGGGCGAGCAGTACTTC.

This sequence joins TRBV3-1 (or the pseudogene TRBV3-2) and TRBJ2-2, with 9 bases that match TRBD2. From germline, CDR1 is LGHDT and CDR2 YNNKEL (reference sequence). The CDR3 totals 16 residues. J lost 4 bases, V lost 6 bases, and 9 bases had no gene match. CDR3 bases: TGTGCCAGCAGTCTCCGAAGGCGGGGGGGCACCGGGGAGCTGTTTTTT. Translation gives CASSLRRRGGTGELFF.

The rearrangement joins TRBV5-1 to TRBJ1-2, with D perhaps matching TRBD1 (5 bases). From germline, CDR1 is SGHRS and CDR2 YFSETQ. The CDR3 covers 14 residues. The germline V and J ends were trimmed by 2 bases and 5 bases, with 13 bases remaining between them. The CDR3, as DNA: TGCGCCAGCAGCTTTGGGGGGTCAGATTATGGCTACACCTTC. It specifies CASSFGGSDYGYTF.

This chain links TRBV24-1 with TRBJ1-3; TRBD1 might be the D (5 bases). The CDR3 has 15 residues. Trimming removed 7 bases at V and 0 bases at J, with 12 bases between. The germline gives CDR1 KGHDR, CDR2 SFDVKD. The CDR3 DNA reads as TGTGCCACCAGATCGGGACGCGGCTCTGGAAACACCATATATTTT. Translation gives CATRSGRGSGNTIYF.

Note on this clone: The sample contains more than one DNA sequence encoding this CDR3. The chain couples TRBV5-1 to TRBJ1-4; D uncertain. Germline CDR1 SGHRS, CDR2 YFSETQ. This CDR3 is 14 amino acids long. The germline V and J ends were trimmed by 0 bases and 4 bases, with 7 bases remaining between them. The CDR3 here is CASSLGTDNEKLFF. Written as DNA, the CDR3 is TGCGCCAGCAGCTTGGGGACGGATAATGAAAAACTGTTTTTT.

The chain has TRBV7-2 and TRBJ2-3; D tentatively fits TRBD1 or TRBD2 (6 bases each). CDR3 length: 15 residues. V lost 3 bases and J 5 bases, leaving 15 bases between the germline ends. CDR1 and CDR2 from the germline V gene are SGHTA and FQGNSA. The CDR3 protein is CASSFVGGRGDTQYF. The CDR3 DNA reads TGTGCCAGCAGCTTCGTGGGGGGCCGGGGAGATACGCAGTATTTT.

The rearrangement uses TRBV13 and TRBJ1-2; a weak D match, TRBD1 (5 bases). This CDR3 is 15 amino acids long. V was shortened by 4 bases and J by 7 bases, with 19 bases between the two germline ends. CDR1 is PRHDT, CDR2 FYEKMQ, per germline (reference sequence). The CDR3 DNA sequence: TGTGCCAGCAGCTCCCTGGGGCAGGGCTTGGGTGGCTACACCTTC. The encoded protein is CASSSLGQGLGGYTF.

J is TRBJ1-2 and V is TRBV5-1, with 11 bases that match TRBD1. V shed 4 bases, J shed 6 bases, and the junction held 5 bases outside the gene matches. The CDR3 has 14 residues. Germline assignment: CDR1 SGHRS and CDR2 YFSETQ. This chain's CDR3 is CASSPRTGGHGYTF. As DNA, the CDR3 is TGCGCCAGCAGCCCCCGGACAGGGGGCCATGGCTACACCTTC.

The chain combines TRBV7-9 with TRBJ1-2; TRBD1 agrees at 8 bases. Germline V gives CDR1 SEHNR, CDR2 FQNEAQ (reference sequence). The ends lost 2 bases at V and 1 base at J; junction bases unmatched: 9. The CDR3 has 17 amino acids. In nucleotides, the CDR3 is TGTGCCAGCAGCTTATCCTCAGGGGGCTCCATTAACTATGGCTACACCTTC. This translates into CASSLSSGGSINYGYTF.

The DNA for the CDR3 is TGTGCCAGCAGCCCCCAGGGGGGGGGCCCACCGAGAGACGAGCAGTACTTC. It yields the protein CASSPQGGGPPRDEQYF. This chain joins TRBV9 and TRBJ2-7; D could derive from TRBD1 or TRBD2 (7 bases each). The CDR3 is 17 residues long. Germline CDR1 SGDLS, CDR2 YYNGEE. V was shortened by 4 bases and J by 5 bases, with 25 bases between the two germline ends.

This sequence joins TRBV27 and TRBJ1-1; D not certain. CDR1 and CDR2 from the germline V gene are MNHEY and SMNVEV (reference sequence). The CDR3 covers 13 residues. Deletions cut 5 bases from V and 0 bases from J, with 7 bases between. The CDR3 loop reads CASSLLMNTEAFF. The DNA of the CDR3 is TGTGCCAGCAGTCTGTTGATGAACACTGAAGCTTTCTTT.

This chain connects TRBV6-5 to TRBJ1-1, with D uncertain. The length of the CDR3 is 16 residues. Between the trimmed V and J ends, which lost 0 bases and 0 bases, there was a span of 11 bases. Germline V gene sequence: CDR1 MNHEY, CDR2 SVGAGI. The CDR3 here is CASSYSSGGVNTEAFF. The DNA of the CDR3 is TGTGCCAGCAGTTACTCGTCGGGAGGAGTGAACACTGAAGCTTTCTTT.

The chain has TRBV18 and TRBJ1-4; D is unclear. Trimming stripped 1 base from V and 7 bases from J, with 7 bases between. CDR3 size: 13 residues. In germline, CDR1 is KGHSH, CDR2 LQKENI. CDR3 in amino acids: CASSPLGIEKLFF. CDR3 bases: TGTGCCAGCTCACCACTGGGGATTGAAAAACTGTTTTTT.

The chain is built from TRBV7-9 and TRBJ1-3, with D possibly being TRBD1 (6 bases). Germline loops: CDR1 SEHNR, CDR2 FQNEAQ (reference sequence). Trimming removed 5 bases from V and 1 base from J, with 24 bases in between. This CDR3 has 19 residues. The CDR3 is CASSVTGTLDSFSGNTIYF. In nucleotides, the CDR3 is TGTGCCAGCAGCGTAACCGGGACACTAGATTCCTTTTCTGGAAACACCATATATTTT.

This clone was found a few times. Other DNA sequences within the sample encode an identical CDR3. This sequence joins TRBV12-3 or TRBV12-4 and TRBJ1-2; D not resolved. V was shortened by 2 bases and J by 2 bases, with 6 bases between the two germline ends. The CDR3 covers 13 residues. CDR3 loop: CASSLTVNYGYTF. For the CDR3, the DNA is TGTGCCAGCAGTTTAACGGTGAACTATGGCTACACCTTC.